These 2 T cell receptor beta chains were all obtained from the same sample, sequenced in a study of spatial heterogeneity in lung cancer. Using its own MiXCR run on the 5' RACE reads, TCRdb lists one record per CDR3 protein. The sample contains some 2,900 distinct CDR3 sequences, about 6.6% of which appear only once. Study results and caveats: Counts that tracked tumor mutation counts were those of expanded intratumoral alpha and beta TCRs.

The antigens these receptors bind are not known. This sample's time point: sample taken at primary tumor resection. This specimen consisted of lung tumor tissue, obtained at surgery. All receptors derive from a female donor with early-stage non-small cell lung cancer.

This clonotype qualifies as medium-sized. The gene calls are TRBV11-1 and TRBJ2-5, with D maybe TRBD1 (6 bases). The length of the CDR3 is 14 residues. Germline V gene sequence: CDR1 SGHAT, CDR2 FQDESV (reference sequence). V lost 5 bases to trimming and J lost 4 bases, with 14 bases between them. The CDR3: CASSLDRFRETQYF. CDR3 bases: TGTGCCAGCAGCCTAGACAGGTTCCGAGAGACCCAGTACTTC. Full variable domain (rest looked up from reference TRBV11-1 and TRBJ2-5): EAEVAQSPRYKITEKSQAVAFWCDPISGHATLYWYRQILGQGPELLVQFQDESVVDDSQLPKDRFSAERLKGVDSTLKIQPAELGDSAMYLCASSLDRFRETQYFGPGTRLLVL.

Within the sample, this clonotype is medium-sized. The CDR3 coding sequence is TGTGCCAGCAGGAGGACTAGGACGGCAGATACGCAGTATTTT. This sequence encodes CASRRTRTADTQYF. The chain links TRBV7-3 to TRBJ2-3, with TRBD2 matching 7 bases. The CDR3 loop spans 14 amino acids. With V trimmed by 6 bases and J by 4 bases, 7 bases remained unmatched. CDR1 and CDR2 from the germline V gene are SGHTA and FQGTGA.